Below, one T cell receptor (beta chain) is given with its context. What it binds is not known. Other DNA sequences of this sample code for an identical CDR3. The entry originates in a study of beta chain features in type 1 diabetes. General study results and limits: Among all four CD4+ subsets, Type 1 diabetes patients had TCRB CDR3s that were moderately but significantly shorter.

Isolated RNA was reverse transcribed in full, so expressed TCRB transcripts were sequenced. Libraries were prepared by immunoSEQ multiplex PCR; TCRdb keeps only in-frame clonotypes and omits some of them. The data show 900,000 or so clones, 15% to 20% seen once. Deletions cut 1 base from V and 5 bases from J, with 6 bases between. Germline V gene data show CDR1 as DFQATT and CDR2 as SNEGSKA (reference sequence). The CDR3 has 11 residues. CD4+ naive, central memory, regulatory and stem cell-like memory cells were sorted via CD45RO/CCR7/CD25/CD127/CD95/CD27. The sample was naive CD4+ T cells from blood. This receptor was obtained from a woman aged 18 to 35 in good health. The rearrangement joins TRBV20-1 to TRBJ2-7; no definite D call. The chain's CDR3 is CSARGGHEQYF. The CDR3 DNA sequence: TGCAGTGCTAGAGGCGGACACGAGCAGTACTTC.